The rows below give T cell receptor beta chains drawn from one sample of a study of shared T cell receptors in the human thymus. Profiled with immunoSEQ multiplex PCR; TCRdb holds only in-frame clones, not every one. Counted here are about 380,000 clones, just under 95% occurring once; the ten biggest clones make up approximately 0.02%. The sequenced sample consisted of thymocytes. The receptors come from a human donor. CDR3s include the opening cysteine and the closing phenylalanine or tryptophan. Each record gives: D gene, J gene, clone size, V gene, CDR3 DNA, CDR3 protein. D genes are given only for firm matches. Size values are once, few and many counts, or a class for expanded clones, and some rows have none.

D gene: -
J gene: TRBJ2-7
clone size: -
V gene: TRBV5-1
CDR3 DNA: TGCGCCAGCAGCCGACGGTCAGCTAGGGTCCGCCGTCGGTACTTC
CDR3 protein: CASSRRSARVRRRYF

D gene: TRBD2
J gene: TRBJ2-7
clone size: -
V gene: TRBV7-2
CDR3 DNA: TGTGCCAGCAGCCCGGGACTAGCGGGCCTCTCCTACGAGCAGTACTTC
CDR3 protein: CASSPGLAGLSYEQYF

D gene: TRBD1
J gene: TRBJ1-2
clone size: -
V gene: TRBV15
CDR3 DNA: TGTGCCACCAGCAGAGGGGGACAGGGGGCTATATGCACCTTC
CDR3 protein: CATSRGGQGAICTF

D gene: TRBD1
J gene: TRBJ1-1
clone size: -
V gene: TRBV7-2
CDR3 DNA: TGTGCCAGCAGCTCACCGTGGGACAGGGGGCTCTACACTGAAGCTTTCTTT
CDR3 protein: CASSSPWDRGLYTEAFF

D gene: -
J gene: TRBJ1-2
clone size: -
V gene: TRBV28
CDR3 DNA: TGTGCCAGCAGTTCCCCCCAGGGTAGCTATGGCTACACCTTC
CDR3 protein: CASSSPQGSYGYTF

D gene: -
J gene: TRBJ1-3
clone size: -
V gene: TRBV5-8
CDR3 DNA: TGTGCCAGCAGCTTAGGTTGCGCACTGCTTAAATCCAACCGAAACACCATATATTTT
CDR3 protein: CASSLGCALLKSNRNTIYF

D gene: TRBD2
J gene: TRBJ2-3
clone size: -
V gene: TRBV7-2
CDR3 DNA: TGTGCCAGCAGCTTACCCGGGACTAGCAGCCTCAGGGAGTATTTT
CDR3 protein: CASSLPGTSSLREYF

D gene: TRBD2
J gene: TRBJ2-1
clone size: -
V gene: TRBV4-3
CDR3 DNA: TGCGCCAGCAGCCAACCCGGGACTAGCGGATCATCTGATGAGCAGTTCTTC
CDR3 protein: CASSQPGTSGSSDEQFF

D gene: TRBD2
J gene: TRBJ2-3
clone size: -
V gene: TRBV5-4
CDR3 DNA: TGTGCCAGCAGAATGACTAGCGGGCCTTTCACAGATACGCAGTATTTT
CDR3 protein: CASRMTSGPFTDTQYF

D gene: TRBD1
J gene: TRBJ2-6
clone size: -
V gene: TRBV28
CDR3 DNA: TGTGCCAGCAGAACAGGGGTAGGGGCCCACTCTGGGGCCAACGTCCTGACTTTC
CDR3 protein: CASRTGVGAHSGANVLTF

D gene: -
J gene: TRBJ2-1
clone size: -
V gene: TRBV14
CDR3 DNA: TGTGCCAGCAGCCAAGGCTCAGGGCAGCCAGGGCACAATGAGCAGTTCTTC
CDR3 protein: CASSQGSGQPGHNEQFF

D gene: TRBD1
J gene: TRBJ1-1
clone size: -
V gene: TRBV5-1
CDR3 DNA: TGCGCCAGCAGCTCGAAGACAGGGGCCCCGAGGGCTGAAGCTTTCTTT
CDR3 protein: CASSSKTGAPRAEAFF

D gene: TRBD1
J gene: TRBJ1-5
clone size: -
V gene: TRBV30
CDR3 DNA: TGTGCCTGGAACCGACAGGGCCATCAGCCCCAGCATTTT
CDR3 protein: CAWNRQGHQPQHF

D gene: -
J gene: TRBJ2-1
clone size: -
V gene: TRBV15
CDR3 DNA: TGTGCCACCAGCCCCCGCAGGGTGGGCAATGAGCAGTTCTTC
CDR3 protein: CATSPRRVGNEQFF

D gene: -
J gene: TRBJ2-5
clone size: -
V gene: TRBV5-1
CDR3 DNA: TGCGCCAGCAGAGTCCCCGGAACCCTCCAAGAGACCCAGTACTTC
CDR3 protein: CASRVPGTLQETQYF

D gene: -
J gene: TRBJ2-7
clone size: once
V gene: TRBV21-1
CDR3 DNA: TGTGCCAGCAGCTCACACATCCGGGACACAACCTACGAGCAGTACTTC
CDR3 protein: CASSSHIRDTTYEQYF

D gene: TRBD1
J gene: TRBJ1-5
clone size: -
V gene: TRBV19
CDR3 DNA: TGTGCCAGTAGTACAAGAAAATCGACAGGGTGCGTCAATCAGCCCCAGCATTTT
CDR3 protein: CASSTRKSTGCVNQPQHF

D gene: -
J gene: TRBJ2-4
clone size: -
V gene: TRBV5-1
CDR3 DNA: TGCGCCAGCAGCTTGGTAGAAGGGAAGGACCAATACATTCAGTACTTC
CDR3 protein: CASSLVEGKDQYIQYF

D gene: -
J gene: TRBJ1-1
clone size: -
V gene: TRBV6-1
CDR3 DNA: TGTGCCAGCGCGCAGGAAGACACTGAAGCTTTCTTT
CDR3 protein: CASAQEDTEAFF

D gene: -
J gene: TRBJ1-4
clone size: -
V gene: TRBV5-6
CDR3 DNA: TGTGCCAGCAGTTTTGGAGGGAAACTGTTTTTT
CDR3 protein: CASSFGGKLFF

D gene: -
J gene: TRBJ2-6
clone size: once
V gene: TRBV27
CDR3 DNA: TGTGCCAGCAGTTTATCGACAGCAAACTCTTTGTTCTCTGGGGCCAACGTCCTGACTTTC
CDR3 protein: CASSLSTANSLFSGANVLTF

D gene: TRBD1
J gene: TRBJ1-5
clone size: -
V gene: TRBV5-6
CDR3 DNA: TGTGCCAGCAGCACGGACAGGGGCGGGGGGAATCAGCCCCAGCATTTT
CDR3 protein: CASSTDRGGGNQPQHF

D gene: TRBD1
J gene: TRBJ1-1
clone size: -
V gene: TRBV6-1
CDR3 DNA: TGTGCCAGCAGGATACCGGGACAGGTCCGTGCAGCTTTCTTT
CDR3 protein: CASRIPGQVRAAFF

D gene: -
J gene: TRBJ2-6
clone size: -
V gene: TRBV29-1
CDR3 DNA: TGCAGGCTGGATTTTGGAGGGCCCGATAAGAACTCTGGGGCCAACGTCCTGACTTTC
CDR3 protein: CRLDFGGPDKNSGANVLTF

D gene: -
J gene: TRBJ1-1
clone size: -
V gene: TRBV30
CDR3 DNA: TGTGCCTGGAGTGAACAGGCCCTTGAAGCTTTCTTT
CDR3 protein: CAWSEQALEAFF

D gene: -
J gene: TRBJ1-5
clone size: once
V gene: TRBV28
CDR3 DNA: TGTGCCAGCAGACCCACAGGGACGGCAAATCAGCCCCAGCATTTT
CDR3 protein: CASRPTGTANQPQHF

D gene: -
J gene: TRBJ1-3
clone size: -
V gene: TRBV21-1
CDR3 DNA: TGTGCCAGCAGCAATAGTAGTGGAAACACCATATATTTT
CDR3 protein: CASSNSSGNTIYF

D gene: -
J gene: TRBJ1-3
clone size: -
V gene: TRBV10-2
CDR3 DNA: TGCGCCAGCAGCCCCAGGGGTGGGCTGACTGGAAACACCATATATTTT
CDR3 protein: CASSPRGGLTGNTIYF

D gene: -
J gene: TRBJ2-7
clone size: -
V gene: TRBV14
CDR3 DNA: TGTGCCAGCAGCCAACGGGGAACCCCCTACGAGCAGTACTTC
CDR3 protein: CASSQRGTPYEQYF

D gene: -
J gene: TRBJ2-5
clone size: -
V gene: TRBV7-3
CDR3 DNA: TGTGCCAGCAGCTCCGGGGAAGGGGAGGAGGAGACCCAGTACTTC
CDR3 protein: CASSSGEGEEETQYF

D gene: -
J gene: TRBJ1-5
clone size: -
V gene: TRBV4-1
CDR3 DNA: TGCGCCAGCAGCCAAGAATCCGGATACTATAGCAATCAGCCCCAGCATTTT
CDR3 protein: CASSQESGYYSNQPQHF

D gene: -
J gene: TRBJ2-5
clone size: -
V gene: TRBV30
CDR3 DNA: TGTGCCTGGAGTGGAGGAGAGGCCTCAAGACAGACCCAGTACTTC
CDR3 protein: CAWSGGEASRQTQYF

D gene: -
J gene: TRBJ1-1
clone size: -
V gene: TRBV25-1
CDR3 DNA: TGTGCCAGCAGTGATCTCGGGACCCATTTAAAAGCTTTCTTT
CDR3 protein: CASSDLGTHLKAFF

D gene: -
J gene: TRBJ2-5
clone size: -
V gene: TRBV6-6
CDR3 DNA: TGTGCCAGCAGTTCTCTAGCAACACAAGAGACCCAGTACTTC
CDR3 protein: CASSSLATQETQYF

D gene: -
J gene: TRBJ2-7
clone size: once
V gene: TRBV5-4
CDR3 DNA: TGTGCCAGCAGCTTGGAAACTGCCTACGAGCAGTACTTC
CDR3 protein: CASSLETAYEQYF

D gene: TRBD2
J gene: TRBJ2-3
clone size: -
V gene: TRBV5-1
CDR3 DNA: TGCGCCAGCAGCTTGGAGGCTAGCGGGAGCTGGGGGACAGATACGCAGTATTTT
CDR3 protein: CASSLEASGSWGTDTQYF

D gene: -
J gene: TRBJ1-1
clone size: -
V gene: TRBV29-1
CDR3 DNA: TGCAGCGTTGGGGGGGGTCCGAAGGTCGCTGAAGCTTTCTTT
CDR3 protein: CSVGGGPKVAEAFF

D gene: TRBD2
J gene: TRBJ2-3
clone size: -
V gene: TRBV5-4
CDR3 DNA: TGTGCCAGCAGCTTGCTTGGTAGCGGGAGAGTTGCCACAGATACGCAGTATTTT
CDR3 protein: CASSLLGSGRVATDTQYF

D gene: -
J gene: TRBJ2-1
clone size: -
V gene: TRBV6-1
CDR3 DNA: TGTGCCAGCAGTGAATCTGCAGGGGAAGTAGGGGCCTCCTACAATGAGCAGTTCTTC
CDR3 protein: CASSESAGEVGASYNEQFF

D gene: -
J gene: TRBJ2-1
clone size: once
V gene: TRBV6-5
CDR3 DNA: TGTGCCAGCAGTTCCTCTAGCGCTTCCGTTTACAATGAGCAGTTCTTC
CDR3 protein: CASSSSSASVYNEQFF

D gene: -
J gene: TRBJ2-2
clone size: -
V gene: TRBV5-6
CDR3 DNA: TGTGCCAGCACTCCCCGGGACCCTCGAACACCGGGGGAGCTGTTTTTT
CDR3 protein: CASTPRDPRTPGELFF

D gene: TRBD2
J gene: TRBJ2-7
clone size: -
V gene: TRBV5-1
CDR3 DNA: TGCGCCAGCAGCCCCCCCCGGCTAGCGGGAACCCTCCTCCTCATGGACGAGCAGTACTTC
CDR3 protein: CASSPPRLAGTLLLMDEQYF

D gene: TRBD2
J gene: TRBJ2-1
clone size: -
V gene: TRBV4-2
CDR3 DNA: TGTGCCAGCAGCCCAACCGGACTAGTTGGTGAGCAGTTCTTC
CDR3 protein: CASSPTGLVGEQFF

D gene: TRBD1
J gene: TRBJ2-7
clone size: -
V gene: TRBV28
CDR3 DNA: TGTGCCAGCAGAAGGGGGCTGAACGAGCAGTACTTC
CDR3 protein: CASRRGLNEQYF

D gene: -
J gene: TRBJ1-3
clone size: -
V gene: TRBV14
CDR3 DNA: TGTGCCAGCAGAGGTGAGGGAGTGCTGATTGGAAACACCATATATTTT
CDR3 protein: CASRGEGVLIGNTIYF

D gene: -
J gene: TRBJ1-5
clone size: -
V gene: TRBV6-5
CDR3 DNA: TGTGCCAGCAGTCCCGACAGTAGCAATCAGCCCCAGCATTTT
CDR3 protein: CASSPDSSNQPQHF

D gene: TRBD1
J gene: TRBJ2-7
clone size: -
V gene: TRBV2
CDR3 DNA: TGTGCCAGCAGTGATGACGACAGGGCCTACGAGCAGTACTTC
CDR3 protein: CASSDDDRAYEQYF

D gene: TRBD1
J gene: TRBJ2-7
clone size: -
V gene: TRBV5-1
CDR3 DNA: TGCGCCAGCAGCTTGCGGACAGGGCAAGGGGAGTGGGACGAGCAGTACTTC
CDR3 protein: CASSLRTGQGEWDEQYF

D gene: -
J gene: TRBJ2-7
clone size: -
V gene: TRBV11-2
CDR3 DNA: TGTGCCAGCAGCCGCGGGACTCGTGGGGCCTACGAGCAGTACTTC
CDR3 protein: CASSRGTRGAYEQYF

D gene: TRBD2
J gene: TRBJ2-1
clone size: -
V gene: TRBV6-6
CDR3 DNA: TGTGCCAGCAGTTGGACTAGCGGGAGGGGAAACAATGAGCAGTTCTTC
CDR3 protein: CASSWTSGRGNNEQFF

D gene: TRBD2
J gene: TRBJ2-5
clone size: once
V gene: TRBV7-9
CDR3 DNA: TGTGCCAGCAGCTTCCCTGGGACTGGGAGGGAAGAGACCCAGTACTTC
CDR3 protein: CASSFPGTGREETQYF

D gene: TRBD2
J gene: TRBJ2-1
clone size: once
V gene: TRBV5-6
CDR3 DNA: TGTGCCAGCAGCTTGGTTCTAGCGGGAGTTGAAGAGCAGTTCTTC
CDR3 protein: CASSLVLAGVEEQFF